A selection of T cell receptor beta chains follows, all from one sample in a study of blood T cell repertoires in COVID-19. The data were produced by immunoSEQ multiplex PCR, yet TCRdb's version contains in-frame clones alone and is incomplete. The data contain about 160,000 clones, just under 85% of them seen just once; the ten biggest clones take up about 20%. Sequenced material: peripheral blood. The receptors shown here come from a woman older than 75 with acute or convalescent COVID-19. CDR3s include the opening cysteine and the closing phenylalanine or tryptophan. A D gene is named only where the DNA matches it firmly.

d_call: TRBD2; j_call: TRBJ2-7; v_call: TRBV7-6; cdr3_aa: CASSLEASGSHEQYF
d_call: TRBD1; j_call: TRBJ2-1; v_call: TRBV11-2; cdr3_aa: CASSFRTGDGEQFF
d_call: TRBD2; j_call: TRBJ2-3; v_call: TRBV6-4; cdr3_aa: CASSDGGRALDTQYF
d_call: TRBD2; j_call: TRBJ2-3; v_call: TRBV29-1; cdr3_aa: CSVETSGSYTQYF
d_call: NA; j_call: TRBJ1-2; v_call: TRBV6-2/TRBV6-3; cdr3_aa: CASSYSSVLGYTF
d_call: NA; j_call: TRBJ2-2; v_call: TRBV5-1; cdr3_aa: CASHRGATGELFF
d_call: NA; j_call: TRBJ2-3; v_call: TRBV11-2; cdr3_aa: CASSLGPGFASDTQYF
d_call: NA; j_call: TRBJ1-1; v_call: TRBV10-3; cdr3_aa: CAISEGAGDTEAFF
d_call: NA; j_call: TRBJ1-2; v_call: TRBV7-2; cdr3_aa: CASSLDSNFYGYTF
d_call: NA; j_call: TRBJ2-2; v_call: TRBV6-1; cdr3_aa: CASSEGGVNTGELFF
d_call: NA; j_call: TRBJ2-2; v_call: TRBV5-1; cdr3_aa: CASSVGAGVNTGELFF
d_call: NA; j_call: TRBJ1-1; v_call: TRBV7-2; cdr3_aa: CASSSMWGAEAFF
d_call: NA; j_call: TRBJ1-5; v_call: TRBV7-2; cdr3_aa: CASSLEGKRGQPQHF
d_call: TRBD2; j_call: TRBJ2-7; v_call: TRBV6-6; cdr3_aa: CASSPLAGGREQYF
d_call: TRBD2; j_call: TRBJ2-1; v_call: TRBV19; cdr3_aa: CASRLAIGYNEQFF
d_call: TRBD1; j_call: TRBJ2-2; v_call: TRBV7-9; cdr3_aa: CASSRTGYTGELFF
d_call: TRBD2; j_call: TRBJ2-1; v_call: TRBV14; cdr3_aa: CASSHQGLAEYNEQFF
d_call: TRBD2; j_call: TRBJ2-5; v_call: TRBV30; cdr3_aa: CAWCSGGGQETQYF
d_call: NA; j_call: TRBJ1-1; v_call: TRBV14; cdr3_aa: CASSQARGGTEAFF
d_call: TRBD1; j_call: TRBJ1-1; v_call: TRBV5-1; cdr3_aa: CASSPRGHPNAEAFF
d_call: NA; j_call: TRBJ2-4; v_call: TRBV5-1; cdr3_aa: CASSFGGGLAKNIQYF
d_call: TRBD1; j_call: TRBJ1-6; v_call: TRBV11-2; cdr3_aa: CASSSSTGGLSNSPLHF
d_call: NA; j_call: TRBJ2-1; v_call: TRBV7-2; cdr3_aa: CASSLEGGNEQFF
d_call: NA; j_call: TRBJ1-3; v_call: TRBV6-1; cdr3_aa: CASSEGGSRSDTIYF
d_call: NA; j_call: TRBJ2-2; v_call: TRBV6-4; cdr3_aa: CASSEGTYTGELFF
d_call: NA; j_call: TRBJ2-3; v_call: TRBV14; cdr3_aa: CASSPLGGDTQYF
d_call: TRBD2; j_call: TRBJ2-3; v_call: TRBV9; cdr3_aa: CASSVVLLAGTTDTQYF
d_call: TRBD1; j_call: TRBJ2-1; v_call: TRBV5-1; cdr3_aa: CASRTTGWKPFF